Listed below are T cell receptor beta chains from one sample, sequenced in a study of human T cells and chemical hapten exposure. A single record per CDR3 protein comes from TCRdb applying MiXCR to the RACE reads. This sample has 60,000 to 80,000 distinct CDR3 sequences; around 7% occur once, and the top ten carry under 2%. This specimen was whole blood, taken in connection with sensitization to the hapten diphenylcyclopropenone (DPC). All receptors derive from a woman aged 30 to 39 with alopecia areata. Some clones in this sample may be carry-over from other donors' samples. CDR3s include the opening cysteine and the closing phenylalanine or tryptophan. A D gene is named only where the DNA matches it firmly. Clone sizes are given selectively: once, few, many, or a class where the clone is expanded.

V gene	J gene	D gene	clone size	CDR3 protein	CDR3 DNA
TRBV4-1	TRBJ2-3	.	many	CASSTPPRGPQADTQYF	TGCGCCAGCAGCACTCCCCCTCGGGGACCTCAGGCCGATACGCAGTATTTT
TRBV29-1	TRBJ1-1	.	many	CSVDKGENTEAFF	TGCAGCGTTGATAAGGGAGAGAACACTGAAGCTTTCTTT
TRBV5-1	TRBJ2-7	.	many	CASSLSGIYEQYF	TGCGCCAGCAGCTTGTCCGGGATCTACGAGCAGTACTTC
TRBV5-1	TRBJ2-1	TRBD2	many	CASSGDSGTGGREQFF	TGCGCCAGCAGCGGCGATTCCGGGACGGGGGGTCGGGAGCAGTTCTTC
TRBV11-2	TRBJ2-3	TRBD2	many	CASSLVAGGRGTQYF	TGTGCCAGCAGCTTAGTTGCGGGGGGAAGAGGTACGCAGTATTTT
TRBV11-2	TRBJ2-3	TRBD2	many	CASSFSGGHTDTQYF	TGTGCCAGCAGCTTTAGCGGGGGGCACACAGATACGCAGTATTTT
TRBV29-1	TRBJ1-1	.	many	CSVDLGQAFF	TGCAGCGTTGATCTGGGGCAAGCTTTCTTT
TRBV12-3/TRBV12-4	TRBJ1-5	.	many	CASSYEVNQPQHF	TGTGCCAGCAGTTACGAGGTCAATCAGCCCCAGCATTTT
TRBV6-1	TRBJ2-1	.	.	CASSFVGAGSYNEQFF	TGTGCCAGCAGCTTCGTGGGGGCGGGATCCTACAATGAGCAGTTCTTC
TRBV5-1	TRBJ1-2	.	.	CASRDGTDYGCTF	TGCGCCAGCAGAGACGGGACTGATTATGGCTGCACCTTC
TRBV18	TRBJ2-7	.	few	CASTPDSYEQYF	TGTGCCAGCACCCCCGACAGTTACGAGCAGTACTTC
TRBV7-6	TRBJ2-3	.	many	CASSQGSPDTQYF	TGTGCCAGCAGCCAAGGGAGCCCGGATACGCAGTATTTT
TRBV4-2	TRBJ1-2	.	many	CASSQDIQAVVGYTF	TGTGCCAGCAGCCAAGATATACAGGCTGTGGTTGGCTACACCTTC
TRBV5-1	TRBJ2-2	.	many	CASSLQGNTGELFF	TGCGCCAGCAGCTTGCAGGGGAACACCGGGGAGCTGTTTTTT
TRBV5-6	TRBJ2-3	.	many	CASSLVDTQYF	TGTGCCAGCAGCCTAGTAGATACGCAGTATTTT
TRBV6-5	TRBJ1-1	.	many	CASSYDIQGTVEAFF	TGTGCCAGCAGTTACGACATTCAAGGGACCGTTGAAGCTTTCTTT
TRBV12-3/TRBV12-4	TRBJ2-1	.	many	CASSFADPFSSYNEQFF	TGTGCCAGCAGTTTTGCAGATCCGTTTAGCTCCTACAATGAGCAGTTCTTC
TRBV7-9	TRBJ2-1	TRBD2	many	CASSLAGLAGAPYNEQFF	TGTGCCAGCAGCTTAGCGGGTCTAGCGGGGGCTCCCTACAATGAGCAGTTCTTC
TRBV7-9	TRBJ2-5	.	many	CASSLFGLGETQYF	TGTGCCAGCAGCTTATTTGGGCTCGGAGAGACCCAGTACTTC
TRBV11-2	TRBJ1-1	TRBD1	many	CASSRQGAGVYNTEAFF	TGTGCCAGCAGCCGACAGGGGGCTGGCGTTTACAACACTGAAGCTTTCTTT
TRBV18	TRBJ1-3	.	many	CASSPQSRDSGNTIYF	TGTGCCAGCTCACCACAAAGCCGGGACTCTGGAAACACCATATATTTT
TRBV5-6	TRBJ1-1	TRBD1	.	CASSRGGLGAFF	TGTGCCAGCAGCCGAGGGGGCTTGGGTGCTTTCTTT
TRBV6-2/TRBV6-3	TRBJ1-5	.	.	CASQGGETYIRNQPQHF	TGTGCCAGCCAAGGGGGAGAGACCTATATCCGCAATCAGCCCCAGCATTTT
TRBV5-1	TRBJ1-2	.	.	CASSPDGFGGYTF	TGCGCCAGCAGCCCGGACGGCTTTGGTGGCTACACCTTC
TRBV9	TRBJ2-7	.	many	CASSPRTESYEQYF	TGTGCCAGCAGCCCCCGGACAGAGTCCTACGAGCAGTACTTC
TRBV4-1	TRBJ1-1	TRBD1	many	CASSWGTGNAEAFF	TGCGCCAGCAGCTGGGGGACAGGGAACGCTGAAGCTTTCTTT
TRBV18	TRBJ1-1	TRBD1	.	CASSRDRENTEAFF	TGTGCCAGCTCACGGGACAGAGAGAACACTGAAGCTTTCTTT
TRBV3-1	TRBJ2-7	TRBD2	many	CASSQMAGRSGGLSSYEQYF	TGTGCCAGCAGCCAAATGGCGGGGCGAAGCGGGGGCTTAAGCTCCTACGAGCAGTACTTC
TRBV7-3	TRBJ2-7	.	many	CASSLNGQAGYEQYF	TGTGCCAGCAGCTTAAATGGGCAGGCTGGCTACGAGCAGTACTTC
TRBV20-1	TRBJ2-1	.	many	CSATGQSKYNEQFF	TGCAGTGCTACCGGACAGTCAAAATACAATGAGCAGTTCTTC
TRBV30	TRBJ1-1	.	few	CAWKAGVTEAFF	TGTGCCTGGAAAGCTGGGGTCACTGAAGCTTTCTTT
TRBV12-3/TRBV12-4	TRBJ2-2	.	many	CASSLGPPGELFF	TGTGCCAGCAGTTTAGGCCCCCCGGGGGAGCTGTTTTTT
TRBV6-5	TRBJ1-1	.	.	CASSSGVVAFF	TGTGCCAGCAGTTCGGGGGTAGTGGCTTTCTTT
TRBV20-1	TRBJ1-1	.	.	CSARVQGGGRWTEAFF	TGCAGTGCTAGGGTACAGGGAGGAGGGAGATGGACTGAAGCTTTCTTT
TRBV6-5	TRBJ2-7	TRBD1	many	CASSPIGTGVVEQYF	TGTGCCAGCAGTCCCATCGGGACAGGCGTTGTCGAGCAGTACTTC
TRBV5-1	TRBJ1-1	.	few	CASSLGRYTGRMNTEAFF	TGCGCCAGCAGCTTGGGCCGCTACACAGGACGCATGAACACTGAAGCTTTCTTT
TRBV12-3/TRBV12-4	TRBJ1-1	.	few	CASILQGSHTEAFF	TGTGCCAGCATCTTACAGGGATCACACACTGAAGCTTTCTTT
TRBV20-1	TRBJ2-7	TRBD1	many	CSARTGTEQYF	TGCAGTGCGAGGACAGGGACCGAGCAGTACTTC
TRBV7-8	TRBJ1-4	.	many	CASSAYSNEKLFF	TGTGCCAGCAGCGCCTACTCTAATGAAAAACTGTTTTTT
TRBV6-6	TRBJ1-5	.	.	CASSFTGSWQPQHF	TGTGCCAGCAGCTTTACAGGGTCATGGCAGCCCCAGCATTTT
TRBV10-3	TRBJ1-3	.	many	CAISAGSNGNTIYF	TGTGCCATCAGTGCGGGGTCAAACGGAAACACCATATATTTT
TRBV6-5	TRBJ1-2	.	many	CASGSDGYTF	TGTGCCAGCGGAAGCGATGGCTACACCTTC
TRBV6-1	TRBJ1-2	.	many	CASSEFGALGGYTF	TGTGCCAGCAGTGAATTTGGGGCGCTAGGAGGCTACACCTTC
TRBV7-3	TRBJ2-5	.	many	CASSLNGGGGETQYF	TGTGCCAGCAGCTTAAATGGAGGGGGAGGGGAGACCCAGTACTTC
TRBV5-1	TRBJ2-3	.	many	CASSLETDTQYF	TGCGCCAGCAGCTTGGAGACAGATACGCAGTATTTT
TRBV4-1	TRBJ2-3	TRBD2	many	CASSQEASGGALDTQYF	TGCGCCAGCAGCCAAGAAGCTAGCGGGGGGGCCTTAGATACGCAGTATTTT
TRBV6-6	TRBJ1-1	TRBD1	many	CASSYSLETGARNTEAFF	TGTGCCAGCAGTTACTCTTTGGAGACAGGGGCCAGGAACACTGAAGCTTTCTTT
TRBV7-9	TRBJ1-2	.	many	CASSLEVDRSPYGYTF	TGTGCCAGCAGCTTAGAGGTCGACAGGAGCCCCTATGGCTACACCTTC
TRBV18	TRBJ2-3	TRBD2	few	CASSPSGRGITDTQYF	TGTGCCAGCTCACCCTCGGGGCGGGGGATCACAGATACGCAGTATTTT
TRBV3-1	TRBJ2-7	TRBD2	many	CASSQGSGASYEQYF	TGTGCCAGCAGCCAGGGTAGCGGGGCAAGCTACGAGCAGTACTTC
TRBV14	TRBJ2-1	TRBD2	.	CASSQDNSGGAINEQFF	TGTGCCAGCAGCCAAGACAATAGCGGGGGGGCAATAAATGAGCAGTTCTTC